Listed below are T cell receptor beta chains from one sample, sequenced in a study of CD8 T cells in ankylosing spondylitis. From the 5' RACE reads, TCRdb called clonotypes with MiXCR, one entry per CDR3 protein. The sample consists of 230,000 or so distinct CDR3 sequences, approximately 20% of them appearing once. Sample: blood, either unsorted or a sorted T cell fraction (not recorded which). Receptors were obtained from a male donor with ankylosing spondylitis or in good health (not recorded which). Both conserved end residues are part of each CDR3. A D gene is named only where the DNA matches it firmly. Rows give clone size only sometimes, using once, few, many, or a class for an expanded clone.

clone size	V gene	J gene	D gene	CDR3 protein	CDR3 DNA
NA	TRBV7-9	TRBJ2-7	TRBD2	CASRALAGEQYF	TGTGCCAGCAGGGCCCTAGCGGGCGAGCAGTACTTC
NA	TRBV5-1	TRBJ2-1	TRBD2	CASSPSGRSYNEQFF	TGCGCCAGCAGCCCCAGCGGGAGGTCTTACAATGAGCAGTTCTTC
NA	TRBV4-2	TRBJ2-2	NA	CASSPNPFDRPEPGLYTGELFF	TGTGCCAGCAGCCCTAACCCTTTTGACAGGCCAGAACCGGGACTATATACCGGGGAGCTGTTTTTT
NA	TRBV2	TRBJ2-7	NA	CASSEPLLYEQYF	TGTGCCAGCAGTGAACCCCTCCTCTACGAGCAGTACTTC
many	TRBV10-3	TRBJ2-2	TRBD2	CATLGLAESTGELFF	TGTGCCACCCTAGGACTAGCGGAATCGACCGGGGAGCTGTTTTTT
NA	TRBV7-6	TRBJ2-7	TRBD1	CASSLSQGASYEQYF	TGTGCCAGCAGCTTATCACAGGGGGCATCCTACGAGCAGTACTTC
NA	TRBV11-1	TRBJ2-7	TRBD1	CASSLGFRGRGNPHEQYF	TGTGCCAGCAGCTTAGGTTTTCGAGGCAGGGGGAACCCCCACGAGCAGTACTTC
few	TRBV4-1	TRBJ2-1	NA	CASSGSFGEQFF	TGCGCCAGCAGCGGGAGCTTCGGTGAGCAGTTCTTC
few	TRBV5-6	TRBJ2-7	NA	CASSFRDREYF	TGTGCCAGCAGCTTCCGGGACCGAGAGTACTTC
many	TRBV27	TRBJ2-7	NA	CASSSGAGREQYF	TGTGCCAGCAGTTCCGGCGCTGGACGGGAGCAGTACTTC
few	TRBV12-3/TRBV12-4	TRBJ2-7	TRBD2	CASSLPPAGGFYEQYF	TGTGCCAGCAGCCTTCCCCCAGCGGGAGGCTTTTACGAGCAGTACTTC
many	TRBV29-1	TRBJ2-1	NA	CSVPTYNEQFF	TGCAGCGTGCCCACCTACAATGAGCAGTTCTTC
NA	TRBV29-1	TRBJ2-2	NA	CSAPGGGGGAGELFF	TGCAGCGCTCCTGGTGGGGGAGGAGGAGCCGGGGAGCTGTTTTTT
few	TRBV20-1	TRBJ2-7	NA	CSASPLSGPGSYEQYF	TGCAGTGCTAGTCCTCTTTCGGGCCCAGGAAGCTACGAGCAGTACTTC
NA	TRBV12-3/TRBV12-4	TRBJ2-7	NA	CASSPLSRAGDEQYF	TGTGCCAGCAGTCCACTATCTCGGGCTGGGGACGAGCAGTACTTC
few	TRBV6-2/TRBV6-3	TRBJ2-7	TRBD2	CASSYGPSGGLYEQYF	TGTGCCAGCAGTTACGGTCCTAGCGGGGGGCTCTACGAGCAGTACTTC